Presented here are 17 T cell receptor beta chains from one specimen sequenced in a study of vaccination and CD4 T cells after COVID-19. Their recognized antigens are unknown. As for treatment: roughly 10-day PBMC culture with coronavirus spike peptide pools or control peptides (ViraFEST assay). Once obtained from cultured CD4+ T cells, the DNA was sequenced using the Oncomine TCR Beta short-read assay. Using its own MiXCR run on the PCR reads, TCRdb lists one record per CDR3 protein. In the table there are over 10,000 distinct CDR3 sequences, about two thirds of which are singletons. Sequenced input: CD4+ T cells from blood, cultured in vitro. These receptors were collected from a human donor who had recovered from COVID-19.

The CDR3 reads CASRSEDNTQYF. CDR3 DNA sequence: TGTGCCAGCAGGTCTGAGGACAATACGCAGTATTTT. This chain connects TRBV2 to TRBJ2-3; TRBD1 is a possible D gene (5 bases). Germline lookup yields CDR1 SNHLY and CDR2 FYNNEI. The CDR3 loop spans 12 amino acids. V gave up 6 bases and J gave up 7 bases, with 11 bases separating them. The whole variable domain, remainder taken from reference TRBV2 and TRBJ2-3, is EPEVTQTPSHQVTQMGQEVILRCVPISNHLYFYWYRQILGQKVEFLVSFYNNEISEKSEIFDDQFSVERPDGSNFTLKIRSTKLEDSAMYFCASRSEDNTQYFGPGTRLTVL.

The chain couples TRBV2 to TRBJ2-2, with D perhaps matching TRBD1 (5 bases). Trimming took off 5 bases at V and 1 base at J, with 11 bases between the two ends. This CDR3 has 15 amino acids. CDR1 SNHLY and CDR2 FYNNEI come from the germline V gene. The CDR3: CASSPGLGNTGELFF. The CDR3 region has the DNA TGTGCCAGCAGTCCAGGGTTGGGGAACACCGGGGAGCTGTTTTTT.

The genes are TRBV7-2 and TRBJ2-1, with TRBD2 identical over 11 bases. Germline CDR1 reads SGHTA; CDR2 reads FQGNSA. The CDR3 is made up of 20 amino acids. The V and J ends lost 4 bases and 9 bases, in that order; junction bases with no gene match: 23. The CDR3 DNA reads as TGTGCCAGCAGCTCTGACCTAGGCCCGACTAGCGGGAAAAAGGGAAGTGAGCAGTTCTTC. Translation gives CASSSDLGPTSGKKGSEQFF.

The J gene is TRBJ2-4, the V gene TRBV20-1; TRBD1 agrees at 9 bases. The CDR3 totals 15 residues. With 2 bases clipped from V and 4 bases from J, the junction kept 6 bases outside the gene matches. Germline V CDR1 and CDR2: DFQATT, SNEGSKA (reference sequence). The CDR3 DNA sequence: TGCAGTGCTAGACTTGGGGGACAGGGAAAAAACATTCAGTACTTC. This codes for CSARLGGQGKNIQYF.

This sequence joins TRBV25-1 and TRBJ2-1; tentative D call: TRBD1 (5 bases). The germline V gene encodes CDR1 MGHDK and CDR2 SYGVNS. V was shortened by 5 bases and J by 7 bases, with 6 bases between the two germline ends. The CDR3 has 11 residues. In nucleotides, the CDR3 is TGTGCCAGCAGTCCAGGGAATGAGCAGTTCTTC. The encoded protein is CASSPGNEQFF.

The table lists this clonotype with a count of one. The CDR3, as DNA: TGTGCCAGCAGCCGAGACAGGGGCATCACTGAAGCTTTCTTT. Its protein is CASSRDRGITEAFF. This chain joins TRBV6-1 and TRBJ1-1; the match to TRBD1 covers 8 bases. The CDR3 extends over 14 amino acids. Trimming removed 6 bases from V and 4 bases from J; junction bases left unmatched: 7. The germline gives CDR1 MNHNS, CDR2 SASEGT.

The chain combines TRBV19 with TRBJ1-6, with 8 positions matching TRBD1. Trimming took 4 bases from V and 9 from J; bases not matched to a gene: 8. Germline CDR1 LNHDA, CDR2 SQIVND (reference sequence). The CDR3 length is 15 residues. The CDR3: CASSTGQGAGSPLHF. The CDR3 nucleotides are TGTGCCAGTAGTACCGGACAGGGAGCAGGTTCACCCCTCCACTTT.

CDR3 in DNA: TGTGCCAGCAGTTTTAGCCCCACAGGGGCCTATGGCTACACCTTC. Protein product: CASSFSPTGAYGYTF. This chain links TRBV28 with TRBJ1-2; 7 bases fit TRBD1. CDR3 size: 15 residues. After removal of 3 bases from V and 4 bases from J, the junction contained 8 bases not matched to a gene. Germline V gives CDR1 MDHEN, CDR2 SYDVKM.

The chain is built from TRBV24-1 and TRBJ2-7; TRBD2 matches at 8 bases. Looked up from germline, CDR1 is KGHDR and CDR2 is SFDVKD. Trimming removed 2 bases from V and 9 bases from J; junction bases left unmatched: 11. This CDR3 region has 15 residues. The CDR3 loop reads CATSDSGTRSDWQYF. DNA for the CDR3: TGTGCCACCAGTGATTCCGGGACTAGGTCTGACTGGCAGTACTTC.

Only a few counts were recorded for this clonotype. The chain carries TRBV30 and TRBJ1-2; D remains unclear. V was cut by 0 bases and J by 7 bases, with 15 bases left in between. The CDR3 sequence is 14 residues long. Germline lookup yields CDR1 GTSNPN and CDR2 SVGIG (reference sequence). CDR3 sequence reads: CAWSVIGVWGGYTF. The CDR3 nucleotides read TGTGCCTGGAGTGTGATTGGGGTTTGGGGTGGCTACACCTTC.

The chain links TRBV7-2 to TRBJ1-6, with a weak D call TRBD1 (5 bases). The CDR3 length is 16 residues. V was cut by 2 bases and J by 11 bases, with 19 bases left in between. Germline V gene lookup returns CDR1 SGHTA and CDR2 FQGNSA. The CDR3 nucleotides are TGTGCCAGCAGCTTACTGGATCGGGGCCCGAATCCACCCCTCCACTTT. As protein: CASSLLDRGPNPPLHF.

The chain carries TRBV19 and TRBJ1-1; maybe TRBD1 (5 bases). Germline-derived CDR1 and CDR2 are LNHDA and SQIVND (reference sequence). The CDR3 loop spans 16 amino acids. V was pared by 6 bases and J by 5 bases, with 22 bases between. The CDR3 spells CASSEGRARVWTEAFF. In DNA, the CDR3 is TGTGCCAGTAGCGAGGGGAGGGCGAGGGTTTGGACTGAAGCTTTCTTT.

The chain is built from TRBV30 and TRBJ1-1, with D unclear. The CDR3 has 12 residues. The V end was cut by 4 bases, the J end by 0 bases, with 6 bases between. Germline values: CDR1 GTSNPN, CDR2 SVGIG (reference sequence). CDR3: CAWIRMNTEAFF. CDR3 bases: TGTGCCTGGATCAGGATGAACACTGAAGCTTTCTTT.

This chain connects TRBV6-2 or TRBV6-3 to TRBJ1-5; D ambiguous. The CDR3 runs 14 residues. V was trimmed by 7 bases and J by 4 bases, leaving 14 bases between them. Per the germline V gene, CDR1 is MNHEY and CDR2 is SVGEGT. The CDR3 reads CASTKDGLNQPQHF. The CDR3, as DNA: TGTGCCAGCACCAAGGACGGCCTTAATCAGCCCCAGCATTTT.

This clonotype was recorded a few times. V and J are TRBV27 and TRBJ1-1; tentatively, D is TRBD1 (6 bases). The CDR3 has 15 amino acids. The V gene's germline CDR1 is MNHEY and CDR2 SMNVEV (reference sequence). Deletions cut 7 bases from V and 0 bases from J, with 15 bases between. The CDR3 nucleotides are TGTGCCAGCATCCAGACAGGTCTCATGAACACTGAAGCTTTCTTT. Encoded protein: CASIQTGLMNTEAFF.

V usage is TRBV20-1 and J usage is TRBJ1-2; TRBD1 might be the D (6 bases). The CDR3 spans 16 residues. CDR1 DFQATT and CDR2 SNEGSKA come from the germline V gene (reference sequence). V was cut by 3 bases and J by 0 bases, with 17 bases left in between. The CDR3 coding sequence is TGCAGTGCTAGCCTCGGTCGGACAGTCGCTAACTATGGCTACACCTTC. This gives the protein CSASLGRTVANYGYTF.

The CDR3 is CASSFFVSYNEQFF. DNA of the CDR3: TGTGCCAGCAGTTTCTTTGTGAGTTACAATGAGCAGTTCTTC. The chain couples TRBV27 to TRBJ2-1; the D is unclear. This CDR3 has 14 amino acids. V gave up 3 bases and J gave up 4 bases, with 10 bases separating them. Germline values: CDR1 MNHEY, CDR2 SMNVEV (reference sequence).